Listed below are T cell receptor beta chains from one sample, sequenced in a study of T cells in Graves' hyperthyroidism and ophthalmopathy. TCRdb reprocessed the multiplex PCR reads with MiXCR, giving one entry per CDR3 protein. This sample carries 300,000 to 500,000 distinct CDR3 sequences, over 12% of them seen once, and the ten largest clones take over 25%. The sequenced material came from blood. The receptor source for this set is a man aged 45-60 years with Graves' ophthalmopathy. CDR3s include the opening cysteine and the closing phenylalanine or tryptophan. A D gene is named only where the DNA matches it firmly. Expanded clones are given a class, and other clones once, few, many or no size at all.

CDR3nt	CDR3aa	j_gene	v_gene	abundance	d_gene
TGTGCCAGCAGCGTAGGTAACGGGATCGCTTACGAGCAGTACTTC	CASSVGNGIAYEQYF	TRBJ2-7	TRBV9	NA	NA
TGTGCCACTTATGGACAACTAGCGGGGGGATACAATGAGCAGTTCTTC	CATYGQLAGGYNEQFF	TRBJ2-1	TRBV10-3	NA	TRBD2
TGTGCCAGCAGACACCCCAGCTCCTACAATGAGCAGTTCTTC	CASRHPSSYNEQFF	TRBJ2-1	TRBV28	many	NA
TGCAGTGCTAGAGGGGGTTGGGAGGATCAGCCCCAGCATTTT	CSARGGWEDQPQHF	TRBJ1-5	TRBV20-1	many	NA
TGTGCCACCACTCATAGCGGGAGGGCCCATGAGCAGTTCTTC	CATTHSGRAHEQFF	TRBJ2-1	TRBV24-1	many	TRBD2
TGTGCCAGCAGCCAAGGGACTAGCGGGTTCTTCGAGACCCAGTACTTC	CASSQGTSGFFETQYF	TRBJ2-5	TRBV4-2	NA	TRBD2
TGCGCCAGCAGCCCAAGCGGGAGTACCCACAATGAGCAGTTCTTC	CASSPSGSTHNEQFF	TRBJ2-1	TRBV5-1	NA	TRBD2
TGTGCCACCTCGGAGGCCGCCTACAATGAGCAGTTCTTC	CATSEAAYNEQFF	TRBJ2-1	TRBV11-3	NA	NA
TGCAGTGCTAGCTCGAGGAGACTAGCTACTGAAGCTTTCTTT	CSASSRRLATEAFF	TRBJ1-1	TRBV20-1	many	NA
TGCAGCGTTGAAGATTGGGCGGGAGACCCAGATACGCAGTATTTT	CSVEDWAGDPDTQYF	TRBJ2-3	TRBV29-1	few	TRBD2
TGTGCCAGCAGTTACTCGGACTCGCGAGAGACCCAGTACTTC	CASSYSDSRETQYF	TRBJ2-5	TRBV6-5	few	NA
TGTGCCAGCAGCGTAACTAGCGGGAGGGCCTACAATGAGCAGTTCTTC	CASSVTSGRAYNEQFF	TRBJ2-1	TRBV9	many	TRBD2
TGTGCCAGCAGCTCCCCGGACAGGACGAACACTGAAGCTTTCTTT	CASSSPDRTNTEAFF	TRBJ1-1	TRBV7-2	NA	TRBD1
TGTGCCAGCAGCCACAGGACAGGGTTTTACGAGCAGTACTTC	CASSHRTGFYEQYF	TRBJ2-7	TRBV11-3	many	TRBD1
TGTGCCAGCAGTTACTCGTCTGACTCTAACTATGGCTACACCTTC	CASSYSSDSNYGYTF	TRBJ1-2	TRBV6-6	NA	NA
TGTGCCACCAGTGAGCCCAGGGCGAGGTACAATGAGCAGTTCTTC	CATSEPRARYNEQFF	TRBJ2-1	TRBV24-1	few	NA
TGTGCCAGTAAATCTGGGGATTTTGTGTTAGATACGCAGTATTTT	CASKSGDFVLDTQYF	TRBJ2-3	TRBV19	many	NA
TGTGCCAGCAGCGTAGTCGGGGAGGTCGAGCAGTACTTC	CASSVVGEVEQYF	TRBJ2-7	TRBV9	many	NA
TGTGCCAGCAGTCTAGCGGGAGTGATCACCGGGGAGCTGTTTTTT	CASSLAGVITGELFF	TRBJ2-2	TRBV3-1	many	TRBD2
TGTGCCAGCTCTTCCAGGGACAGTAACGAAAAACTGTTTTTT	CASSSRDSNEKLFF	TRBJ1-4	TRBV18	few	TRBD1
TGCGCCAGCAGCTTACAGGAAACCTACAATGAGCAGTTCTTC	CASSLQETYNEQFF	TRBJ2-1	TRBV5-1	many	NA
TGTGCCAGCAGGCCCCTTGGGTCCTACGAGCAGTACTTC	CASRPLGSYEQYF	TRBJ2-7	TRBV7-2	NA	NA
TGTGCCAGCAGCCTGGAGCGGGCTATCTGGTACTTC	CASSLERAIWYF	TRBJ2-4	TRBV28	NA	NA
TGTGCCAGCAGCTTGGTTGCCCACAATGAGCAGTTCTTC	CASSLVAHNEQFF	TRBJ2-1	TRBV5-6	NA	NA
TGTGCCAGCAGCTTTGACAGAGGGTGGGACATTCAGTACTTC	CASSFDRGWDIQYF	TRBJ2-4	TRBV5-6	NA	NA
TGTGCCAGCAGCCCAGACCGGGACGGCGAGCAGTACTTC	CASSPDRDGEQYF	TRBJ2-7	TRBV5-6	many	NA
TGCGCCAGTGGGACTAGCGGGGCCTACGAGCAGTACTTC	CASGTSGAYEQYF	TRBJ2-7	TRBV5-1	many	TRBD2
TGTGCCACCAAGGGGCTAGACAATGAGCAGTTCTTC	CATKGLDNEQFF	TRBJ2-1	TRBV24-1	many	NA
TGTGCCATCAGTGGGAAAGGACTAGCGGGAGGCGAGCAGTACTTC	CAISGKGLAGGEQYF	TRBJ2-7	TRBV10-3	NA	TRBD2
TGTGCCAGTAGCCCGGCGGTAACCTACGAGCAGTACTTC	CASSPAVTYEQYF	TRBJ2-7	TRBV19	NA	NA
TGTGCCAGCAGTGTCTACGAGCAGTACTTC	CASSVYEQYF	TRBJ2-7	TRBV2	many	NA
TGTGCCAGTACATTGGTAGGAAACACCATATATTTT	CASTLVGNTIYF	TRBJ1-3	TRBV19	once	NA
TGTGCCAGTATGAGGCAGGGAAACACCGGGGAGCTGTTTTTT	CASMRQGNTGELFF	TRBJ2-2	TRBV19	few	NA
TGTGCCACCAGTGTTGGGCGGGACTACAATGAGCAGTTCTTC	CATSVGRDYNEQFF	TRBJ2-1	TRBV24-1	many	NA
TGTGCCAGCAGTGAAGCGCGGTATGAAGCTTTCTTT	CASSEARYEAFF	TRBJ1-1	TRBV6-1	many	NA
TGTGCCAGCAGTGATCCCGCTCGGCCTAGCGGGGGAGGGAATTCAACCGGGGAGCTGTTTTTT	CASSDPARPSGGGNSTGELFF	TRBJ2-2	TRBV2	few	TRBD2
TGTGCCAGTGGAAACTTAGCGGGAGGAGCCGGGGAGCTGTTTTTT	CASGNLAGGAGELFF	TRBJ2-2	TRBV19	few	TRBD2
TGTGCCAGCAGCTTAGACGGGAGGGGAGATACGCAGTATTTT	CASSLDGRGDTQYF	TRBJ2-3	TRBV11-2	many	TRBD2
TGTGCCAGCTCAACCAGGGGGGATTTTAGCAATCAGCCCCAGCATTTT	CASSTRGDFSNQPQHF	TRBJ1-5	TRBV18	many	TRBD1
TGTGCCAGCAGTCCCCTTCGGAGGGTGGCGGGAATTGATTCACCCCTCCACTTT	CASSPLRRVAGIDSPLHF	TRBJ1-6	TRBV28	many	NA
TGCGCCAGCAGCTTGCGACTACAAGACACAGATACGCAGTATTTT	CASSLRLQDTDTQYF	TRBJ2-3	TRBV5-1	many	NA
TGTGCCAGCAGCTTAACAGGACAGTCCTACGAGCAGTACTTC	CASSLTGQSYEQYF	TRBJ2-7	TRBV11-2	many	NA
TGTGCCAGCAGTTTATTACAGGGGGCGCGAGAGCAGTACTTC	CASSLLQGAREQYF	TRBJ2-7	TRBV28	many	TRBD1